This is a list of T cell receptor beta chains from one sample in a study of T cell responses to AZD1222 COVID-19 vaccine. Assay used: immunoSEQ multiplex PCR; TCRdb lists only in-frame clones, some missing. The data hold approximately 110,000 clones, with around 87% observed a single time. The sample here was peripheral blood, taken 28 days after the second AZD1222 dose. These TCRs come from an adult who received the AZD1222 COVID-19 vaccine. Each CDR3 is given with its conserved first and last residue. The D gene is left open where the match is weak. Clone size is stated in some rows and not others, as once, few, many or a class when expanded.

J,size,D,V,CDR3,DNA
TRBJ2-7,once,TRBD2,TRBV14,CASSQPSGGPKGEQYF,TGTGCCAGCAGCCAACCTAGCGGGGGACCGAAAGGGGAGCAGTACTTC
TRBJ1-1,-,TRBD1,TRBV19,CASSTRSDRGTEAFF,TGTGCCAGTAGTACACGCTCGGACAGGGGAACTGAAGCTTTCTTT
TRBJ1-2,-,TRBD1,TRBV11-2,CASSFETGAIYGYTF,TGTGCCAGCAGCTTTGAGACAGGGGCTATCTATGGCTACACCTTC
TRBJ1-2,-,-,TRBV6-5,CASSLSGRTVGYTF,TGTGCCAGCAGCCTCTCCGGGAGAACAGTGGGCTACACCTTC
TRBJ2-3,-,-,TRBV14,CASSATVTTQYF,TGTGCCAGCAGCGCAACCGTAACCACGCAGTATTTT
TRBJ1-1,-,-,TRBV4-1,CASSQETRFSEAFF,TGCGCCAGCAGCCAAGAGACAAGGTTTTCTGAAGCTTTCTTT
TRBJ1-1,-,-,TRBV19,CATTTEPRNTEAFF,TGTGCCACCACGACGGAACCTAGGAACACTGAAGCTTTCTTT
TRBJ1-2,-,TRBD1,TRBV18,CASSLGQGRDYGYTF,TGTGCCAGCTCGCTGGGACAGGGAAGGGACTATGGCTACACCTTC
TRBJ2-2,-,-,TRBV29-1,CSVVIGGGGTGELFF,TGCAGCGTTGTTATAGGGGGAGGCGGCACCGGGGAGCTGTTTTTT
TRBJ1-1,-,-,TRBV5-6,CASTLWGSTEAFF,TGTGCCAGCACCCTGTGGGGGAGCACTGAAGCTTTCTTT
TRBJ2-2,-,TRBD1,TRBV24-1,CATSRQGPGELFF,TGTGCCACCAGTAGACAGGGCCCCGGGGAGCTGTTTTTT
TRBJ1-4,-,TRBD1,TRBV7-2,CASSVGTGVEKLFF,TGTGCCAGCAGCGTCGGGACAGGGGTTGAAAAACTGTTTTTT
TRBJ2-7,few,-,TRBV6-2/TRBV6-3,CASSRTTYEQYF,TGTGCCAGCAGCCGGACCACCTACGAGCAGTACTTC
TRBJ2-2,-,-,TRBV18,CASSPRGTTDTGELFF,TGTGCCAGCTCACCACGAGGTACGACGGACACCGGGGAGCTGTTTTTT
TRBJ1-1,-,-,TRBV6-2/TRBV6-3,CASSYYRTEAFF,TGTGCCAGCAGTTACTATAGGACTGAAGCTTTCTTT
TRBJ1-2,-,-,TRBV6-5,CASSYSQGRSGYTF,TGTGCCAGCAGTTACTCCCAGGGAAGAAGTGGCTACACCTTC
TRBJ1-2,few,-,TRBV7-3,CASSPGPGFGYTF,TGTGCCAGCAGCCCCGGTCCAGGGTTCGGCTACACCTTC
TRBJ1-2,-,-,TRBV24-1,CATSDPVTGSNYGYTF,TGTGCCACCAGTGATCCTGTTACGGGGTCTAACTATGGCTACACCTTC
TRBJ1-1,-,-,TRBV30,CASGRGVAFF,TGTGCCTCAGGACGGGGGGTAGCTTTCTTT
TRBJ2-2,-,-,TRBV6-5,CASSSPGAGELFF,TGTGCCAGCTCCTCTCCAGGGGCCGGGGAGCTGTTTTTT
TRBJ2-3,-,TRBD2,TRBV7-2,CASSPLAGVGPDTQYF,TGTGCCAGCAGCCCCCTGGCGGGGGTGGGTCCAGATACGCAGTATTTT
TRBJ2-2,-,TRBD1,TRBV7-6,CASSLVRGQHGELFF,TGTGCCAGCAGCTTAGTCCGGGGACAGCACGGAGAGCTGTTTTTT
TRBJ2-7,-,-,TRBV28,CASSGPDPDNEQYF,TGTGCCAGCAGTGGACCGGATCCAGATAACGAGCAGTACTTC
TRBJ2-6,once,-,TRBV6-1,CASSEYGSSGANVLTF,TGTGCCAGCAGTGAATACGGGTCATCTGGGGCCAACGTCCTGACTTTC
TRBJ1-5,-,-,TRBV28,CASSSGAAVLQPQHF,TGTGCCAGCAGCTCGGGGGCGGCGGTGTTACAGCCCCAGCATTTT
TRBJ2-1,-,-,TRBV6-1,CASSETDQEEFF,TGTGCCAGCAGTGAGACAGACCAAGAGGAGTTCTTC
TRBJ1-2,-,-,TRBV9,CASSVATSGNLDYGYTF,TGTGCCAGCAGCGTAGCTACGTCAGGGAATCTGGACTATGGCTACACCTTC
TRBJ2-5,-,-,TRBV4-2,CASSQDRQLQETQYF,TGTGCCAGCAGCCAAGATCGACAGCTCCAAGAGACCCAGTACTTC
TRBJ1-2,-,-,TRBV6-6,CASSTEGGRNTF,TGTGCCAGCAGTACTGAAGGGGGTCGAAACACCTTC
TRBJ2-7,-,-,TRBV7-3,CASSISGHNEQYF,TGTGCCAGCAGCATTTCAGGACACAACGAGCAGTACTTC
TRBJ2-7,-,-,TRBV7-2,CASSLRWSYEQYF,TGTGCCAGCAGCTTAAGGTGGTCCTACGAGCAGTACTTC
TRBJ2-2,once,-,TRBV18,CASSPIRGGGELFF,TGTGCCAGCTCACCAATCAGGGGCGGCGGGGAGCTGTTTTTT
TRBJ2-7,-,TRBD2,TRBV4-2,CASSQGGAGGNEQYF,TGTGCCAGCAGCCAAGGCGGAGCGGGAGGAAACGAGCAGTACTTC
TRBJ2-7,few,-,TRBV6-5,CASSYPTGSNEQYF,TGTGCCAGCAGTTACCCCACGGGTAGCAACGAGCAGTACTTC
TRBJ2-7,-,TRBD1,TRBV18,CASSPTGPLYEQYF,TGTGCCAGCTCACCGACAGGGCCCCTCTACGAGCAGTACTTC
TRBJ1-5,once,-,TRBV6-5,CASSNPGVGNQPQHF,TGTGCCAGCAGTAATCCAGGGGTCGGCAATCAGCCCCAGCATTTT